This paragraph covers one TCR beta chain sequence. V dropped 0 bases and J dropped 4; count of bases not matched to a gene: 5. The CDR3 contains 15 residues. Germline CDR1 LNHNV, CDR2 YYDKDF (reference sequence). The source of the sample is a study of radiation and T cells in renal cell carcinoma. TCRdb's table, derived via immunoSEQ multiplex PCR, lists solely in-frame clones and lacks some. The sample shows about 61,000 clones, 60% to 85% of them seen only once. The time point denotes: baseline pretreatment blood. Noted treatment: 15 Gy SBRT to primary tumor, nephrectomy 4 weeks later. The TCR originated in a man aged 55 to 70 with renal cell carcinoma. V is TRBV15 and J is TRBJ2-5; 7 bases are shared with TRBD1. The specimen was blood, collected from a patient whose treatment included radiotherapy and nephrectomy. The CDR3 loop reads CATSRDLAGGETQYF. CDR3 sequence (DNA): TGTGCCACCAGCAGAGATCTCGCAGGGGGAGAGACCCAGTACTTC.